This T cell receptor (beta chain) emerged from a study of CD8+ T cells in alopecia areata. From germline, CDR1 is SGHRS and CDR2 YFSETQ. The CDR3 has 18 amino acids. V gave up 1 base and J gave up 5 bases; unmatched junction bases: 15. RNA was isolated and reverse transcribed to cDNA, the sequencing template. Only in-frame clones appear in the TCRdb table, and some are missing; sequencing was by immunoSEQ multiplex PCR. The profile covers about 180,000 clones, with less than 80% appearing a single time and about 10% taken by the ten largest. The V call is TRBV5-1, the J call TRBJ2-1; 7 nucleotides line up with TRBD2. This sample comprised CD8+ T cells sorted from blood, obtained at week 0. This receptor was obtained from a human donor with alopecia areata. The CDR3 sequence: CASSLWALAPGRDNEQFF. CDR3 nucleotide sequence: TGCGCCAGCAGCTTGTGGGCGTTGGCGCCAGGGAGGGACAATGAGCAGTTCTTC.